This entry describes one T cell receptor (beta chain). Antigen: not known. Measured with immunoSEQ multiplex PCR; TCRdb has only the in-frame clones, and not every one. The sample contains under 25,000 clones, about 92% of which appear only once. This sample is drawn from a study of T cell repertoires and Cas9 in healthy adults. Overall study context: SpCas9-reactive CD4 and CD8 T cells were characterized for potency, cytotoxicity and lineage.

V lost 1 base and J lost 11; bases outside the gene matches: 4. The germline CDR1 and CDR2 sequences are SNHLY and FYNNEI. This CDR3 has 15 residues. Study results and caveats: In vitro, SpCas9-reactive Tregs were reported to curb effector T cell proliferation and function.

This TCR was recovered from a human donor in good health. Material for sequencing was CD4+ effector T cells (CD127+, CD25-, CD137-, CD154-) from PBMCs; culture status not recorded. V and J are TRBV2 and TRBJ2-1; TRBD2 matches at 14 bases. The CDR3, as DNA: TGTGCCAGCAGTGAAGGACTAGCGGGGGGGCCGAAGCAGTTCTTC. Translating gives CASSEGLAGGPKQFF.